The 8 T cell receptor beta chains below all came from one sample that was sequenced in a study of cytomegalovirus exposure and HLA in healthy donors. The PCR made use of 60 Vbeta and 13 Jbeta primers. Clones were read by immunoSEQ multiplex PCR, and TCRdb kept only the in-frame ones, dropping some. The sample holds some 90,000 clones; roughly 79% are singletons and the top ten take 4.2%. The sequenced sample was PBMCs. The receptor set was obtained from a woman aged 70 to 79 in good health and CMV-seropositive.

The genes are TRBV7-2 and TRBJ2-5; D is unclear. The V gene's germline CDR1 is SGHTA and CDR2 FQGNSA. Trimming removed 5 bases at V and 6 bases at J, with 10 bases between. This CDR3 is built from 12 residues. CDR3 protein: CASSPRGQTQYF. DNA for the CDR3: TGTGCCAGCAGCCCCCGTGGCCAGACCCAGTACTTC.

This chain links TRBV5-4 with TRBJ1-4; TRBD1 is a possible D gene (5 bases). The CDR3 consists of 12 residues. CDR1 and CDR2 from the germline V gene are SGHNT and YYREEE (reference sequence). Trimming removed 1 base from V and 10 bases from J, with 8 bases in between. In DNA form, the CDR3 reads TGTGCCAGCAGCTTGTGGCAGGGAAAACTGTTTTTT. Protein product: CASSLWQGKLFF. The full variable domain, with the rest looked up from reference TRBV5-4 and TRBJ1-4, is ETGVTQSPTHLIKTRGQQVTLRCSSQSGHNTVSWYQQALGQGPQFIFQYYREEENGRGNFPPRFSGLQFPNYSSELNVNALELDDSALYLCASSLWQGKLFFGSGTQLSVL.

The V gene is TRBV14, the J gene TRBJ2-3; 10 bases fit TRBD2. This CDR3 comprises 15 residues. Germline V lookup: CDR1 SGHDN, CDR2 FVKESK. J lost 5 bases, V lost 5 bases, and 7 bases had no gene match. CDR3 coding DNA: TGTGCCAGCAGCTCCCGGACTAGCGGCGGAGATACGCAGTATTTT. Translation: CASSSRTSGGDTQYF.

This clone was picked up one time. CDR3 sequence (DNA): TGTGCCAGCAGTGGGAGGCCGGGCTCCGGCGAGCAGTACTTC. As protein: CASSGRPGSGEQYF. V usage is TRBV6-1 and J usage is TRBJ2-7; tentative D call: TRBD2 (5 bases). The V end was cut by 4 bases, the J end by 6 bases, with 16 bases between. Germline-derived CDR1 and CDR2 are MNHNS and SASEGT. The CDR3 has 14 amino acids.

The V and J genes are TRBV18 and TRBJ2-7, with D tentatively TRBD2 (5 bases). V lost 2 bases, J lost 0 bases, and 11 bases lay in between. The CDR3 has 15 residues. The germline gives CDR1 KGHSH, CDR2 LQKENI. The CDR3 is CASSPGRVNSYEQYF. The CDR3 nucleotides read TGTGCCAGCTCACCAGGGCGGGTCAACTCCTACGAGCAGTACTTC.

The DNA of the CDR3 is TGTGCCAGCAGCCAGACCCAGGGTGATCAGCCCCAGCATTTT. Translated, it gives CASSQTQGDQPQHF. The rearrangement uses TRBV4-2 and TRBJ1-5; D may be TRBD1 (5 bases). With 3 bases removed from V and 5 bases from J, the gap between germline ends came to 11 bases. The CDR3 totals 14 residues. CDR1 and CDR2 (germline): LGHNA, YNFKEQ.

The chain combines TRBV5-1 with TRBJ2-2; D is possibly TRBD2 (6 bases). Per the germline V gene, CDR1 is SGHRS and CDR2 is YFSETQ. The CDR3 length is 15 residues. The V gene lost 0 bases and the J gene lost 3 bases, with 9 bases spanning the gap. DNA for the CDR3: TGCGCCAGCAGCTTGGAGGGGACTTACACCGGGGAGCTGTTTTTT. Translating gives CASSLEGTYTGELFF.

The gene calls are TRBV5-1 and TRBJ1-4, with D unresolved. The CDR3 sequence is 15 residues long. The germline V gene has CDR1 SGHRS and CDR2 YFSETQ. The ends were cut back, 7 bases at V and 0 bases at J, with 13 bases in the middle. In DNA, the CDR3 is TGCGCCAGCTCCTCAGGAAGATCAACTAATGAAAAACTGTTTTTT. Amino acids: CASSSGRSTNEKLFF.